One sample yielded the 14 T cell receptor beta chains listed below, sequenced in a study of T cell responses to AZD1222 COVID-19 vaccine. The protocol was immunoSEQ multiplex PCR, while the TCRdb copy is restricted to in-frame clones and leaves out a portion. In the table there are 75,000 to 85,000 clones, 70% to 90% of which are singletons. This material consisted of peripheral blood, taken 28 days after the second AZD1222 dose. The receptors come from an adult who received the AZD1222 COVID-19 vaccine.

The rearrangement joins TRBV9 to TRBJ1-1, with D unresolved. The V gene's germline CDR1 is SGDLS and CDR2 YYNGEE. Trimming shortened V by 0 bases and J by 7 bases, and 10 bases separated the two germline ends. The CDR3 covers 13 residues. CDR3 residues: CASSVGSGIEAFF. The CDR3 bases are TGTGCCAGCAGCGTAGGGTCAGGAATTGAAGCTTTCTTT.

This chain connects TRBV9 to TRBJ1-4, with D unclear. In germline, CDR1 is SGDLS, CDR2 YYNGEE. Trimming pared 0 bases from V and 8 bases from J, leaving 8 bases between. The CDR3 spans 13 residues. CDR3 DNA sequence: TGTGCCAGCAGCGTAGCAGGATCCGAAAAACTGTTTTTT. Translation gives CASSVAGSEKLFF.

Only one count was recorded for this clone. The chain combines TRBV11-3 with TRBJ2-1, with D maybe TRBD1 (5 bases). This CDR3 spans 13 amino acids. Between the trimmed V and J ends, which lost 8 bases and 4 bases, there was a span of 12 bases. The germline CDR1 and CDR2 sequences are SGHNT and YENEEA. The CDR3 region has the DNA TGTGCCAGCGGAAGGGGTCCGTACAATGAGCAGTTCTTC. It is translated as CASGRGPYNEQFF.

In its sample, this clone was seen once. The chain recombines TRBV12-3 or TRBV12-4 with TRBJ1-1; D uncertain. This CDR3 is built from 11 residues. Trimming pared 6 bases from V and 7 bases from J, leaving 9 bases between. Written as DNA, the CDR3 is TGTGCCAGCAGGGGCCGGGGTGAAGCTTTCTTT. It yields the protein CASRGRGEAFF.

This chain connects TRBV15 to TRBJ2-5, with a weak D call TRBD1 (5 bases). CDR3 size: 14 residues. The V gene lost 0 bases and the J gene lost 7 bases, with 12 bases spanning the gap. Germline CDR1 and CDR2: LNHNV and YYDKDF (reference sequence). CDR3 nucleotide sequence: TGTGCCACCAGCAGAGAAGCAGGGCCTGGGACCCAGTACTTC. The encoded protein is CATSREAGPGTQYF.

V gene TRBV5-1 combines with J gene TRBJ1-4; 7 positions match TRBD1. V shed 0 bases and J 5 bases; nucleotides not matched to a gene: 4. The CDR3 is 15 residues long. CDR1 and CDR2 (germline): SGHRS, YFSETQ. The CDR3 coding sequence is TGCGCCAGCAGCTTGGGGGACAGCCAGAATGAAAAACTGTTTTTT. This gives the protein CASSLGDSQNEKLFF.

This chain connects TRBV7-9 to TRBJ2-7; no reliable D call. This CDR3 comprises 14 residues. Germline loops: CDR1 SEHNR, CDR2 FQNEAQ (reference sequence). V was trimmed by 1 base and J by 0 bases, leaving 7 bases between them. The CDR3 reads CASSLGDNSYEQYF. CDR3 DNA sequence: TGTGCCAGCAGCTTAGGCGACAACTCCTACGAGCAGTACTTC. Full variable domain (missing parts from reference TRBV7-9 and TRBJ2-7): DTGVSQNPRHKITKRGQNVTFRCDPISEHNRLYWYRQTLGQGPEFLTYFQNEAQLEKSRLLSDRFSAERPKGSFSTLEIQRTEQGDSAMYLCASSLGDNSYEQYFGPGTRLTVT.

This clone was counted only a few times. Here the CDR3 reads CASGRVKDGNPSYNEQFF. In DNA, the CDR3 is TGTGCTAGTGGTCGAGTTAAGGATGGCAACCCGTCCTACAATGAGCAGTTCTTC. The gene calls are TRBV12-5 and TRBJ2-1, with D unresolved. The germline V and J ends were trimmed by 5 bases and 1 base, with 21 bases remaining between them. This CDR3 contains 18 residues. CDR1 and CDR2 from the germline V gene are LGHNT and FRNRAP.

The rearrangement links TRBV4-2 to TRBJ2-5, with D tentatively TRBD2 (7 bases). Germline-derived CDR1 and CDR2 are LGHNA and YNFKEQ. The CDR3 totals 15 residues. V was cut by 0 bases and J by 5 bases, with 13 bases left in between. CDR3 DNA: TGTGCCAGCAGCCAAGAAGGGGGGGCCGTGGAGACCCAGTACTTC. This translates into CASSQEGGAVETQYF.

This clone has more than one count but fewer than ten. This sequence joins TRBV6-5 and TRBJ1-2; no clear D. Germline V gives CDR1 MNHEY, CDR2 SVGAGI. The V end was cut by 3 bases, the J end by 4 bases, with 6 bases between. The CDR3 spans 12 residues. CDR3 nucleotide sequence: TGTGCCAGCAGTTATGCCGGCTATGGCTACACCTTC. Its translation is CASSYAGYGYTF.

The chain carries TRBV5-6 and TRBJ2-2; unclear D gene. Germline lookup yields CDR1 SGHDT and CDR2 YYEEEE. This CDR3 is 15 amino acids long. The germline V and J ends were trimmed by 0 bases and 0 bases, with 6 bases remaining between them. The CDR3 protein is CASSLAWTNTGELFF. DNA for the CDR3: TGTGCCAGCAGCTTGGCTTGGACGAACACCGGGGAGCTGTTTTTT.

There are a few counts of this clone. The chain uses TRBV6-4 and TRBJ2-6; perhaps TRBD1 as D (5 bases). The ends were cut back, 6 bases at V and 0 bases at J, with 15 bases in the middle. Germline V gene lookup returns CDR1 MRHNA and CDR2 SNTAGT. The CDR3 is 17 amino acids. The CDR3 nucleotides read TGTGCCAGCAGAGAGAAGACAGCCACCTCTGGGGCCAACGTCCTGACTTTC. Translating it yields CASREKTATSGANVLTF.

This clone appeared once. The chain is built from TRBV19 and TRBJ2-7, with D unresolved. The CDR3 is made up of 15 amino acids. Trimming removed 5 bases from V and 6 bases from J, with 20 bases in between. Looked up from germline, CDR1 is LNHDA and CDR2 is SQIVND (reference sequence). The CDR3 DNA reads TGTGCCAGTAGTTTGGGCCCGTCTATAAGATTCGAGCAGTACTTC. It is translated as CASSLGPSIRFEQYF.

This chain connects TRBV5-1 to TRBJ2-3, with D perhaps TRBD1 (5 bases). This CDR3 has 14 residues. CDR1 and CDR2 (germline): SGHRS, YFSETQ. V lost 3 bases, J lost 4 bases, and 12 bases lay in between. The CDR3 nucleotides are TGCGCCAGCAGCTGGCAGGGATACGCAGATACGCAGTATTTT. Translation gives CASSWQGYADTQYF.